This T cell receptor beta chain is drawn from a study of blood T cell repertoires in COVID-19. About the study: COVID-19 samples collected from the United States, Italy and Spain covered acute and convalescent phases. T cells, B-cell-depleted T cells, or PBMCs provided the cDNA or gDNA that served as material.

The V gene lost 6 bases and the J gene lost 4 bases, with 20 bases spanning the gap. The CDR3 length is 15 residues. Germline CDR1 and CDR2: SGDLS and YYNGEE. The method was immunoSEQ multiplex PCR; TCRdb's version includes in-frame clones alone and lacks a portion of them. The table lists 100,000 to 110,000 clones, about nine tenths of them singletons. The V call is TRBV9, the J call TRBJ2-7; TRBD2 might be the D (6 bases). The specimen sequenced was peripheral blood. The clonotype comes from a man between 45 and 60 years old with active COVID-19. This CDR3 is CASTPQRVQWYEQYV. The CDR3 coding sequence is TGTGCCAGCACCCCCCAGCGGGTACAGTGGTACGAGCAGTACGTC.